A selection of T cell receptor beta chains follows, all from one sample in a study of cytomegalovirus exposure and HLA in healthy donors. This table comes from immunoSEQ multiplex PCR, and its TCRdb copy is limited to in-frame clones, with some not included. This table holds fewer than 130,000 clones, around four fifths found once. Sequencing input: PBMCs. These receptors all stem from a man aged 25 to 40 in good health and CMV-seropositive. CDR3s leave out the opening cysteine and the closing phenylalanine or tryptophan.

v_call,cdr3_length,j_call,cdr3_aa
TRBV7-3,11,TRBJ1-1,ASSAGGDTEAF
TRBV6-6,13,TRBJ1-5,ASSYDRGQGQPQH
TRBV5-1,16,TRBJ1-1,ASSLVGTDRRSNTEAF
TRBV4-1,15,TRBJ1-2,ASSHPTRGRKSNGYT
TRBV11-3,14,TRBJ2-3,ASSLGQGQGTDTQY
TRBV7-2,15,TRBJ2-1,ASSLAEQGPSYNEQF
TRBV2,13,TRBJ1-2,ASSVAPGGNYGYT
TRBV23-1,17,TRBJ1-2,ASSQPEKGGGGNDYGYT
TRBV5-1,12,TRBJ1-2,ASSSLQDRAGYT
TRBV7-8,13,TRBJ2-7,ASSLGAAFSYEQY
TRBV18,14,TRBJ1-2,ASSPGAGEGSYGYT
TRBV19,12,TRBJ2-7,ASSIGPGYYEQY
TRBV19,12,TRBJ1-1,ASHSGTVNTEAF
TRBV5-5,12,TRBJ2-7,ASSLALQSYEQY
TRBV19,12,TRBJ1-6,ASSPQGNNSPLH
TRBV6-1,11,TRBJ2-1,ASSLSSNNEQF
TRBV19,13,TRBJ2-3,ASSRAGKITDTQY
TRBV11-3,13,TRBJ1-1,ASSGHGLWALEAF
TRBV6-6,11,TRBJ1-6,ASRASMNSPLH
TRBV7-7,12,TRBJ2-5,ASSSDLNKETQY